The 21 T cell receptor beta chains presented below share a single source sample, sequenced in a study of cytomegalovirus exposure and HLA in healthy donors. A multiplex PCR was run with 60 Vbeta primers and 13 Jbeta primers. The method was immunoSEQ multiplex PCR; TCRdb's version includes in-frame clones alone and lacks a portion of them. This sample has about 160,000 clones, with nearly 80% found just once. What was sequenced was PBMCs. The receptors shown here come from a woman aged 40 to 55 in good health and CMV-seronegative.

The chain employs TRBV9 and TRBJ1-5; TRBD1 is a possible D gene (5 bases). Germline V CDR1 and CDR2: SGDLS, YYNGEE. The CDR3 is 14 residues long. With 4 bases removed from V and 7 bases from J, the gap between germline ends came to 15 bases. This chain's CDR3 is CASSRDGRGQPQHF. In DNA form, the CDR3 reads TGTGCCAGCAGCCGGGACGGCCGGGGGCAGCCCCAGCATTTT.

The CDR3 region is CASGFPGGTGELFF. DNA of the CDR3: TGCGCCAGCGGTTTTCCGGGGGGCACCGGGGAGCTGTTTTTT. The V and J genes are TRBV5-1 and TRBJ2-2; 7 bases are shared with TRBD2. With 7 bases clipped from V and 4 bases from J, the junction kept 7 bases outside the gene matches. Germline loops: CDR1 SGHRS, CDR2 YFSETQ. This CDR3 is built from 14 residues.

This clone was observed a single time. The rearrangement joins TRBV5-1 to TRBJ1-2, with TRBD1 identical over 10 bases. CDR1 and CDR2 (germline): SGHRS, YFSETQ. The V gene end was trimmed by 0 bases and the J gene end by 4 bases; junction bases not matched to a gene: 3. This CDR3 is 15 amino acids long. CDR3 in amino acids: CASSLGTGGGYGYTF. The CDR3, as DNA: TGCGCCAGCAGCTTGGGGACAGGGGGTGGCTATGGCTACACCTTC.

To note about this clone: Sequence at one end of the junction differs from germline and may be a read error. J is TRBJ2-7 and V is TRBV19, with 7 bases aligning to TRBD2. CDR1 is LNHDA and CDR2 is SQIVND in the germline V gene (reference sequence). The CDR3 totals 15 residues. CDR3: CASSNLRDYTYEQYF. CDR3 DNA: TGCGCCAGTAGCAACCTGCGGGACTACACCTACGAGCAGTACTTC.

The V gene is TRBV7-3, the J gene TRBJ2-1; 7 bases align to TRBD2. From germline, CDR1 is SGHTA and CDR2 FQGTGA. J was trimmed by 1 base and V by 5 bases; bases with no gene match: 8. This CDR3 spans 16 amino acids. The CDR3 is CASSPTSVGSYNEQFF. CDR3 bases: TGTGCCAGCAGCCCCACTAGCGTAGGTTCCTACAATGAGCAGTTCTTC.

This chain connects TRBV7-2 to TRBJ2-7; no clear D gene. Germline CDR1 and CDR2: SGHTA and FQGNSA. The CDR3 contains 14 residues. V lost 2 bases and J 0 bases, leaving 8 bases between the germline ends. The CDR3 loop reads CASSLWASSYEQYF. CDR3 nucleotide sequence: TGTGCCAGCAGCTTATGGGCCAGCTCCTACGAGCAGTACTTC. Full variable domain (outside the CDR3, taken from reference TRBV7-2 and TRBJ2-7): GAGVSQSPSNKVTEKGKDVELRCDPISGHTALYWYRQSLGQGLEFLIYFQGNSAPDKSGLPSDRFSAERTGGSVSTLTIQRTQQEDSAVYLCASSLWASSYEQYFGPGTRLTVT.

This clone was detected a few times. V gene TRBV9 combines with J gene TRBJ1-4, with a tentative D call TRBD1 (5 bases). V was shortened by 3 bases and J by 10 bases, with 16 bases between the two germline ends. The CDR3 loop spans 14 amino acids. Germline CDR1 is SGDLS and CDR2 is YYNGEE. The CDR3 DNA sequence: TGTGCCAGCAGCGCTGGGACTCCGACGGGAAAACTGTTTTTT. It specifies CASSAGTPTGKLFF.

This clone appeared a few times. This chain links TRBV6-1 with TRBJ1-1, with D maybe TRBD1 (6 bases). Looked up from germline, CDR1 is MNHNS and CDR2 is SASEGT. The V and J ends lost 5 bases and 1 base respectively, with 8 bases between them. This CDR3 is built from 13 residues. The CDR3 DNA follows: TGTGCCAGCAGTCCACAGGGGAACACTGAAGCTTTCTTT. Translated: CASSPQGNTEAFF.

The rearrangement uses TRBV7-6 and TRBJ2-3; TRBD2 matches 12 bases. The trim removed 5 bases at V and 5 bases at J, leaving 8 bases unmatched. The CDR3 totals 16 residues. Germline V gives CDR1 SGHVS, CDR2 FNYEAQ. The CDR3 loop reads CASSATSGGWEDTQYF. CDR3 coding DNA: TGTGCCAGCAGCGCAACTAGCGGGGGGTGGGAAGATACGCAGTATTTT.

The chain joins TRBV6-1 to TRBJ2-2; 9 positions match TRBD2. Looked up from germline, CDR1 is MNHNS and CDR2 is SASEGT. V shed 7 bases, J shed 10 bases, and the junction held 13 bases outside the gene matches. This CDR3 has 15 amino acids. The CDR3 loop is CASKVAGAEVEELFF. The CDR3 nucleotides read TGTGCCAGCAAGGTAGCGGGGGCCGAAGTGGAGGAGCTGTTTTTT.

The V call is TRBV5-4, the J call TRBJ2-2, with 9 bases that match TRBD2. Losses at the gene ends were 1 base for V and 2 bases for J; bases not matched to a gene: 3. CDR1 is SGHNT, CDR2 YYREEE, per germline (reference sequence). This CDR3 region has 16 residues. The CDR3 sequence is CASSLWRGGNTGELFF. CDR3 DNA sequence: TGTGCCAGCAGCTTGTGGCGGGGGGGCAACACCGGGGAGCTGTTTTTT.

The genes are TRBV18 and TRBJ2-5, with D tentatively TRBD1 (6 bases). This CDR3 spans 15 amino acids. V was pared by 0 bases and J by 2 bases, with 10 bases between. CDR1 and CDR2 from the germline V gene are KGHSH and LQKENI. CDR3 amino acids: CASSPPQGYQETQYF. DNA of the CDR3: TGTGCCAGCTCACCACCACAGGGTTATCAAGAGACCCAGTACTTC.

This chain connects TRBV10-2 to TRBJ1-2; D possibly corresponds to TRBD1 (6 bases). Trimming removed 6 bases from V and 8 bases from J, with 13 bases in between. The germline CDR1 and CDR2 sequences are WSHSY and SAAADI. This CDR3 comprises 12 residues. CDR3 bases: TGCGCCAGCAGGTACAGGGATGGGGGCTACACCTTC. Amino acid sequence: CASRYRDGGYTF.

The gene calls are TRBV5-4 and TRBJ1-1, with D uncertain. The CDR3 totals 13 residues. Germline-derived CDR1 and CDR2 are SGHNT and YYREEE (reference sequence). V was clipped by 2 bases and J by 3 bases, with 8 bases between them. CDR3 loop: CASSLRGDTEAFF. The CDR3 nucleotides are TGTGCCAGCAGCTTAAGAGGCGACACTGAAGCTTTCTTT.

This clone occurred a few times. CDR3 residues: CASSQEGLAGETQYF. In DNA form, the CDR3 reads TGTGCCAGCAGCCAAGAGGGACTAGCCGGGGAGACCCAGTACTTC. The rearrangement links TRBV14 to TRBJ2-5, with 9 bases identical to TRBD2. CDR3 length: 15 residues. CDR1 and CDR2 (germline): SGHDN, FVKESK. Trimming at V came to 0 bases and at J to 5 bases, leaving 4 bases not matched to a gene.

The gene calls are TRBV9 and TRBJ2-5, with D possibly TRBD2 on 6 matching bases. Germline assignment: CDR1 SGDLS and CDR2 YYNGEE. Trimming took 0 bases from V and 7 from J, leaving 10 bases between them. The CDR3 is 13 amino acids. The CDR3 sequence: CASSVDTGGTQYF. The CDR3 nucleotides read TGTGCCAGCAGCGTAGACACCGGGGGGACCCAGTACTTC.

The V gene is TRBV5-4, the J gene TRBJ1-2, with D possibly TRBD1 on 5 matching bases. The ends were cut back, 2 bases at V and 8 bases at J, with 19 bases in the middle. The CDR3 has 15 amino acids. Germline CDR1 and CDR2: SGHNT and YYREEE (reference sequence). The CDR3 region is CASSLGVAGPTGYTF. Written as DNA, the CDR3 is TGTGCCAGCAGCTTAGGTGTCGCAGGGCCCACCGGCTACACCTTC.

This clone is medium-sized (0.01 to 0.1%) in the sample. This chain connects TRBV6-1 to TRBJ2-7; 10 positions agree with TRBD1. Germline V gene lookup returns CDR1 MNHNS and CDR2 SASEGT. CDR3 size: 17 residues. Trimming took 0 bases from V and 2 from J; bases not matched to a gene: 7. The CDR3 here is CASSEAIPGTGAYEQYF. CDR3 bases: TGTGCCAGCAGTGAAGCGATCCCCGGGACAGGGGCCTACGAGCAGTACTTC.

The chain has TRBV6-6 and TRBJ2-7; possible D gene TRBD2, 5 bases. This CDR3 spans 13 amino acids. Germline V CDR1 and CDR2: MNHNY, SVGAGI (reference sequence). V dropped 6 bases and J dropped 3 bases, with 12 bases sitting between them. As DNA, the CDR3 is TGTGCCAGCAGGGATGGAGAGGGCTACGAGCAGTACTTC. It codes for CASRDGEGYEQYF.

The chain combines TRBV7-9 with TRBJ2-7; TRBD1 agrees at 7 bases. The CDR3 length is 13 residues. CDR1 and CDR2 (germline): SEHNR, FQNEAQ (reference sequence). V gave up 5 bases and J gave up 3 bases; unmatched junction bases: 4. As DNA, the CDR3 is TGTGCCAGCAGCCCAGACAGGGACTACGAGCAGTACTTC. It codes for CASSPDRDYEQYF.

This chain joins TRBV27 and TRBJ1-4; a weak D match, TRBD1 (5 bases). Between the trimmed V and J ends, which lost 7 bases and 7 bases, there was a span of 19 bases. Germline V lookup: CDR1 MNHEY, CDR2 SMNVEV (reference sequence). The length of the CDR3 is 15 residues. CDR3 in DNA: TGTGCCAGCATCCTCTCGTTAGGGGAGGGTGAAAAACTGTTTTTT. Its translation: CASILSLGEGEKLFF.